Presented here are 26 T cell receptor beta chains from one specimen sequenced in a study of T cells in Graves' hyperthyroidism and ophthalmopathy. TCR beta CDR3 sequences were amplified from RNA transcripts. First-round RT-PCR of the TCR CDR3 relied on the HTBI primer set. TCRdb redid the calling of the multiplex PCR reads with MiXCR, one entry per CDR3 protein. In the table there are 270,000 or so distinct CDR3 sequences, under 30% of which are singletons. Sequencing was done on a sample of blood. These receptors were collected from a man aged 35 to 55 with Graves' hyperthyroidism that later progressed to Graves' ophthalmopathy.

The chain carries TRBV30 and TRBJ1-1; the D is unclear. CDR3 length: 11 residues. The V gene's germline CDR1 is GTSNPN and CDR2 SVGIG (reference sequence). Trimming removed 0 bases at V and 11 bases at J, with 10 bases between. The CDR3 region is CAWSVGLWAFF. The CDR3 DNA sequence: TGTGCCTGGAGTGTCGGGTTGTGGGCTTTCTTT.

This clonotype has at least ten counts. The chain couples TRBV3-1 to TRBJ1-3; D unclear. The V gene lost 6 bases and the J gene lost 0 bases, with 12 bases spanning the gap. This CDR3 has 15 amino acids. Germline V gives CDR1 LGHDT, CDR2 YNNKEL (reference sequence). The CDR3 loop reads CASSPTWDSGNTIYF. CDR3 nucleotide sequence: TGTGCCAGCAGTCCGACGTGGGACTCTGGAAACACCATATATTTT. The full variable domain, its missing parts supplied by reference TRBV3-1 and TRBJ1-3, is DTAVSQTPKYLVTQMGNDKSIKCEQNLGHDTMYWYKQDSKKFLKIMFSYNNKELIINETVPNRFSPKSPDKAHLNLHINSLELGDSAVYFCASSPTWDSGNTIYFGEGSWLTVV.

This clonotype has at least ten counts. The V and J genes are TRBV10-3 and TRBJ2-5, with a weak D call TRBD2 (5 bases). The CDR3 sequence is 11 residues long. Trimming left V 8 bases short and J 4 bases short, with 8 bases between. Germline V CDR1 and CDR2: ENHRY, SYGVKD. CDR3 sequence (DNA): TGTGCCATCCAAGAGGGAGAGACCCAGTACTTC. Its protein product is CAIQEGETQYF.

The sample holds many counts of this clonotype. The rearrangement uses TRBV12-3 or TRBV12-4 and TRBJ1-5; D gene uncertain. Trimming pared 3 bases from V and 5 bases from J, leaving 5 bases between. There are 12 residues in the CDR3. CDR3 in amino acids: CASSFTDQPQHF. The CDR3 DNA reads TGTGCCAGCAGTTTTACGGATCAGCCCCAGCATTTT.

The rearrangement joins TRBV5-6 to TRBJ2-2; possible D gene TRBD2, 5 bases. Germline CDR1 SGHDT, CDR2 YYEEEE. Trimming cost V 2 bases and J 1 base, with 12 bases left between them. This CDR3 is built from 16 residues. The CDR3 bases are TGTGCCAGCAGCTTTCCTGTGAGGGAGAACACCGGGGAGCTGTTTTTT. Translated, it gives CASSFPVRENTGELFF. The full variable domain, its missing parts supplied by reference TRBV5-6 and TRBJ2-2, is DAGVTQSPTHLIKTRGQQVTLRCSPKSGHDTVSWYQQALGQGPQFIFQYYEEEERQRGNFPDRFSGHQFPNYSSELNVNALLLGDSALYLCASSFPVRENTGELFFGEGSRLTVL.

As regards this clonotype: Compared with germline, one end of the junction differs, possibly owing to a read error. The gene calls are TRBV13 and TRBJ1-1, with 7 bases aligning to TRBD1. The CDR3 extends over 17 amino acids. Germline assignment: CDR1 PRHDT and CDR2 FYEKMQ (reference sequence). CDR3 coding DNA: TGTGCCAGCAGCTTTCCCTGGGACAGATGTACGGCCACTGAAGCTTCCTTT. Protein product: CASSFPWDRCTATEASF.

Ten or more counts support this clonotype. The rearrangement uses TRBV28 and TRBJ1-3, with D maybe TRBD1 (5 bases). Germline V CDR1 and CDR2: MDHEN, SYDVKM. V was clipped by 6 bases and J by 0 bases, with 12 bases between them. The CDR3 covers 15 residues. The CDR3 DNA reads TGTGCCAGCAGATCGGACATGCGCTCTGGAAACACCATATATTTT. Its translation is CASRSDMRSGNTIYF.

This clonotype appeared many times. This rearrangement joins TRBV24-1 to TRBJ2-6; D perhaps matches TRBD1 (5 bases). V was shortened by 4 bases and J by 1 base, with 7 bases between the two germline ends. Germline V gene lookup returns CDR1 KGHDR and CDR2 SFDVKD. This CDR3 contains 15 residues. The CDR3: CATSDDRSGANVLTF. The CDR3 DNA follows: TGTGCCACCAGTGACGACAGATCTGGGGCCAACGTCCTGACTTTC.

This clonotype was picked up many times. J is TRBJ1-5 and V is TRBV12-3 or TRBV12-4; D gene unclear. The CDR3 has 13 amino acids. Trimming removed 8 bases from V and 8 bases from J, with 16 bases in between. CDR3 region: CASALKKREPQHF. Written as DNA, the CDR3 is TGTGCCAGCGCCCTAAAGAAAAGGGAGCCCCAGCATTTT.

The V and J genes are TRBV7-9 and TRBJ2-5; 8 bases align to TRBD2. V was pared by 5 bases and J by 2 bases, with 4 bases of the junction left unmatched. The CDR3 contains 14 residues. From germline, CDR1 is SEHNR and CDR2 FQNEAQ (reference sequence). The CDR3 bases are TGTGCCAGCAGCCTGACTAGCGAACAAGAGACCCAGTACTTC. Amino acids: CASSLTSEQETQYF.

This clonotype was counted many times. The chain has TRBV5-5 and TRBJ2-5; D possibly corresponds to TRBD2 (5 bases). This CDR3 contains 14 residues. V was shortened by 5 bases and J by 3 bases, with 14 bases between the two germline ends. The germline V gene encodes CDR1 SGHKS and CDR2 YYEKEE (reference sequence). The CDR3 protein is CASSLRSGEETQYF. DNA for the CDR3: TGTGCCAGCAGTCTGAGGTCCGGGGAAGAGACCCAGTACTTC.

This clonotype was found many times. The rearrangement links TRBV5-1 to TRBJ1-5, with TRBD1 identical over 10 bases. The CDR3 contains 17 residues. Germline CDR1 SGHRS, CDR2 YFSETQ. The ends lost 0 bases at V and 1 base at J; junction bases unmatched: 4. The CDR3 sequence: CASSLEGQGESNQPQHF. CDR3 DNA: TGCGCCAGCAGCTTGGAAGGACAGGGGGAAAGCAATCAGCCCCAGCATTTT.

CDR3 protein: CASSDPGVGNTEAFF. The CDR3 DNA sequence: TGTGCCAGCAGTGACCCGGGGGTGGGGAACACTGAAGCTTTCTTT. The chain uses TRBV6-1 and TRBJ1-1; D is perhaps TRBD1 (5 bases). Trimming stripped 3 bases from V and 1 base from J, with 12 bases between. The germline CDR1 and CDR2 sequences are MNHNS and SASEGT. The CDR3 contains 15 residues.

The V call is TRBV6-1, the J call TRBJ1-5; TRBD1 agrees at 7 bases. Per the germline V gene, CDR1 is MNHNS and CDR2 is SASEGT. This CDR3 is built from 15 residues. Losses at the gene ends were 6 bases for V and 4 bases for J; bases not matched to a gene: 9. The CDR3 loop reads CASRKEGAGNQPQHF. CDR3 nucleotides: TGTGCCAGCAGGAAAGAGGGGGCGGGTAATCAGCCCCAGCATTTT.

This rearrangement joins TRBV7-9 to TRBJ1-1; 8 bases fit TRBD1. The V gene end was trimmed by 3 bases and the J gene end by 1 base; junction bases not matched to a gene: 4. Germline lookup yields CDR1 SEHNR and CDR2 FQNEAQ (reference sequence). The CDR3 contains 15 residues. CDR3: CASSFQGQANTEAFF. CDR3 coding DNA: TGTGCCAGCAGCTTTCAGGGACAGGCGAACACTGAAGCTTTCTTT.

This clonotype was recorded at least ten times. The chain is built from TRBV20-1 and TRBJ2-7, with D tentatively TRBD2 (5 bases). Germline assignment: CDR1 DFQATT and CDR2 SNEGSKA (reference sequence). This CDR3 spans 15 amino acids. V was cut by 6 bases and J by 2 bases, with 20 bases left in between. The CDR3 spells CSAQILVVVPYEQYF. The CDR3 DNA sequence: TGCAGTGCCCAAATACTAGTGGTAGTCCCCTACGAGCAGTACTTC.

This clonotype was detected ten times or more. The rearrangement uses TRBV3-1 and TRBJ2-7, with 8 bases identical to TRBD1. J gave up 2 bases and V 6 bases, and 3 bases lay outside the gene matches. The CDR3 extends over 13 amino acids. Germline CDR1 reads LGHDT; CDR2 reads YNNKEL (reference sequence). CDR3 sequence reads: CASSNRGAYEQYF. The CDR3 region has the DNA TGTGCCAGCAGTAACAGGGGGGCCTACGAGCAGTACTTC.

The chain carries TRBV12-3 or TRBV12-4 and TRBJ1-1; D is unclear. The CDR3 spans 12 residues. V was cut by 7 bases and J by 5 bases, with 11 bases left in between. The chain's CDR3 is CASTFTGTEAFF. CDR3 DNA: TGTGCCAGCACTTTCACGGGGACTGAAGCTTTCTTT.

This clonotype has a handful of counts. This chain joins TRBV12-3 or TRBV12-4 and TRBJ2-7; TRBD1 is a possible D gene (6 bases). The CDR3 covers 15 residues. V shed 2 bases and J shed 4 bases, with 15 bases lying between them. The CDR3, as DNA: TGTGCCAGCAGTTTAAACAGGGCGAGATTATACGAGCAGTACTTC. This gives the protein CASSLNRARLYEQYF.

In its sample, this clonotype was seen many times. V is TRBV20-1 and J is TRBJ2-5; TRBD1 might be the D (6 bases). Trimming removed 5 bases at V and 3 bases at J, with 19 bases between. Germline assignment: CDR1 DFQATT and CDR2 SNEGSKA (reference sequence). The CDR3 is 15 residues long. The CDR3, as DNA: TGCAGTGCTGCACAGGGAATGGGGGACAAAGAGACCCAGTACTTC. As protein: CSAAQGMGDKETQYF.

This clonotype was observed many times. A read error may account for a junction end that differs from germline. The chain has TRBV14 and TRBJ1-1; no reliable D call. The CDR3 length is 13 residues. Germline V lookup: CDR1 SGHDN, CDR2 FVKESK. CDR3 bases: TGTGCCAGCAGCCGAAGAGGGCACACTGAAGCTCTCTTT. Its translation: CASSRRGHTEALF. The variable domain in full, completed from reference TRBV14 and TRBJ1-1, reads EAGVTQFPSHSVIEKGQTVTLRCDPISGHDNLYWYRRVMGKEIKFLLHFVKESKQDESGMPNNRFLAERTGGTYSTLKVQPAELEDSGVYFCASSRRGHTEALFGQGTRLTVV.

This chain uses TRBV24-1 with TRBJ2-7; 13 nucleotides align to TRBD2. Germline V gene lookup returns CDR1 KGHDR and CDR2 SFDVKD. The ends lost 5 bases at V and 2 bases at J; junction bases unmatched: 5. CDR3 size: 16 residues. The CDR3: CATSAGLAGDPYEQYF. The CDR3 region has the DNA TGTGCCACCAGTGCCGGACTAGCGGGAGATCCCTACGAGCAGTACTTC.

In its sample, this clonotype was seen many times. The CDR3 sequence: CSARAGPNQPQHF. CDR3 DNA: TGCAGTGCTAGGGCAGGTCCTAATCAGCCCCAGCATTTT. The chain is built from TRBV20-1 and TRBJ1-5, with D unclear. With 3 bases removed from V and 4 bases from J, the gap between germline ends came to 10 bases. Germline CDR1 DFQATT, CDR2 SNEGSKA (reference sequence). This CDR3 contains 13 residues.

This clonotype was counted between two and nine times. The chain uses TRBV30 and TRBJ1-1, with a weak D call TRBD1 (6 bases). Germline loops: CDR1 GTSNPN, CDR2 SVGIG (reference sequence). This CDR3 contains 12 residues. Deletions cut 8 bases from V and 5 bases from J, with 15 bases between. CDR3 DNA: TGTGCCCGGACAGACGGGAGGACTGAAGCTTTCTTT. Its translation: CARTDGRTEAFF.

This clonotype was seen ten or more times. Possible read error: a much larger clone is one base away. V and J are TRBV12-3 or TRBV12-4 and TRBJ1-2, with D perhaps matching TRBD1 (5 bases). V was shortened by 5 bases and J by 3 bases, with 10 bases between the two germline ends. The CDR3 has 13 residues. The CDR3 DNA reads as TGTGCCAGCAGTCAACAGGCCGACTATGGCTACACCTTC. Encoded protein: CASSQQADYGYTF.

This clonotype has at least ten counts. This chain uses TRBV4-2 with TRBJ2-5; no clear D gene. V lost 1 base to trimming and J lost 5 bases, with 14 bases between them. The germline CDR1 and CDR2 sequences are LGHNA and YNFKEQ. CDR3 length: 15 residues. The CDR3 DNA follows: TGTGCCAGCAGCCAAGGCCCCCAGTCGGAGGAGACCCAGTACTTC. It codes for CASSQGPQSEETQYF.